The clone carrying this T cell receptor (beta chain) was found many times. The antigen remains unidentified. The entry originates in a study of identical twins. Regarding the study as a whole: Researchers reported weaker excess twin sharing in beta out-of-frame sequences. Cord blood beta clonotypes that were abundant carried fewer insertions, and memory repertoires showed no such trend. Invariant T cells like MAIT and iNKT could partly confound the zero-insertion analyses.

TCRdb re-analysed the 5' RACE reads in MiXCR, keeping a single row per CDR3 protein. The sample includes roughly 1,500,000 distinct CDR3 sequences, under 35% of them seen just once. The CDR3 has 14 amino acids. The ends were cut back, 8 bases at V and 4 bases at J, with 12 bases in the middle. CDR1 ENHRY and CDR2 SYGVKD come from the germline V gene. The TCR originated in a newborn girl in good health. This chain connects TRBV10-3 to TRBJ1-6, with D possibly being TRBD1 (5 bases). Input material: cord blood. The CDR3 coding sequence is TGTGCCATCGGGGCATCGGCTTATAATTCACCCCTCCACTTT. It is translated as CAIGASAYNSPLHF.